Detailed here is one T cell receptor (beta chain). The antigen is undetermined. From germline, CDR1 is SGHTA and CDR2 FQGNSA. The CDR3 runs to 15 residues. Trimming took 5 bases from V and 6 from J; bases not matched to a gene: 8. The data are from a study of T cells after yellow fever vaccination. Findings of the study overall: Sorted repertoires could include abundant contaminating clonotypes from bulk cells. Re-detected after boosting: most primary clones, about 95% of CD4 and about 89% of CD8. Though weaker, the secondary response peaked faster, on day 5 versus 15.

Universal primer sites and UMIs were introduced during 5'RACE template-switching synthesis of TCR cDNA. TCRdb re-derived calls from the 5' RACE reads in MiXCR, one entry per CDR3 protein. This table holds 320,000 or so distinct CDR3 sequences, approximately 8% found once. This specimen consisted of PBMCs, obtained around 45 days after the first yellow fever vaccination. This TCR was sampled from a young man who received the YFV17D yellow fever vaccine. The V call is TRBV7-2, the J call TRBJ1-2; TRBD1 agrees at 11 bases. The CDR3 loop reads CASSVRDRGWDGYTF. CDR3 in DNA: TGTGCCAGCAGCGTCCGGGACAGGGGGTGGGATGGCTACACCTTC.